These T cell receptor beta chains were read from a single sample in a study of tumor-infiltrating lymphocytes in primary liver carcinoma. TCRdb itself ran the multiplex PCR reads through MiXCR, one entry per CDR3 protein. Here the sample spans roughly 70,000 distinct CDR3 sequences, about two thirds being singletons. Sequences were obtained from liver tumor tissue from sampling region 4. These receptors originate from a man aged 40-49 years with primary liver carcinoma and hepatitis B virus infection. CDR3s include the opening cysteine and the closing phenylalanine or tryptophan. The order of the fields is D gene, J gene, V gene, clone size, CDR3 DNA, CDR3 protein. D genes are given only for firm matches. Size tells how often a clone was seen (once, few, many) or the class of an expanded clone, and some rows leave it out.

D gene: .; J gene: TRBJ2-7; V gene: TRBV29-1; clone size: few; CDR3 DNA: TGCAACGCCCGCACAGGGCGGGCCTACGAGCAGTACTTC; CDR3 protein: CNARTGRAYEQYF
D gene: TRBD1; J gene: TRBJ2-7; V gene: TRBV5-6; clone size: once; CDR3 DNA: TGTGTCCGCAGCTTGAGGGGGCACGAGCAGTACTTC; CDR3 protein: CVRSLRGHEQYF
D gene: TRBD2; J gene: TRBJ2-1; V gene: TRBV29-1; clone size: .; CDR3 DNA: TGCAGTGGGCGGACTAGCGGGTTCAATGAGCAGTTCTTC; CDR3 protein: CSGRTSGFNEQFF
D gene: TRBD1; J gene: TRBJ2-7; V gene: TRBV12-3/TRBV12-4; clone size: .; CDR3 DNA: TGTGCCAGCATCCAAGGACAGGGGGCCTATGAGCAGTACTTC; CDR3 protein: CASIQGQGAYEQYF
D gene: TRBD1; J gene: TRBJ1-4; V gene: TRBV6-1; clone size: .; CDR3 DNA: TGTGCCACCAGTGAAGGGACAGGAGGGGAAAAACTGCTTTTT; CDR3 protein: CATSEGTGGEKLLF
D gene: .; J gene: TRBJ2-5; V gene: TRBV29-1; clone size: .; CDR3 DNA: TGCAGCGCCGCAACTTTGCAAGAGACCCTGTACTTC; CDR3 protein: CSAATLQETLYF
D gene: .; J gene: TRBJ2-2; V gene: TRBV5-1; clone size: .; CDR3 DNA: TGCGCCAGCAGCAAACAGGACACGGAGCTGTTTTTT; CDR3 protein: CASSKQDTELFF
D gene: .; J gene: TRBJ2-7; V gene: TRBV14; clone size: .; CDR3 DNA: TGTGCCAGCAGCGTAGCGACTTTCTCCTACCAGCAGTATTTC; CDR3 protein: CASSVATFSYQQYF
D gene: .; J gene: TRBJ2-7; V gene: TRBV12-5; clone size: .; CDR3 DNA: TGTGCCAGTGAGGGGACTGGTTCCTACGAGCAGTGCTTC; CDR3 protein: CASEGTGSYEQCF
D gene: TRBD1; J gene: TRBJ2-7; V gene: TRBV10-2; clone size: once; CDR3 DNA: TGCGCCAGCAATGGGTCGGCCTCTCGGACAGGAGACGAGCAGTACTTC; CDR3 protein: CASNGSASRTGDEQYF
D gene: .; J gene: TRBJ1-4; V gene: TRBV11-2; clone size: once; CDR3 DNA: TGTGACAGCGGCTTAGGCGGGTTCGCTAATGAAAAACTGTTTTTT; CDR3 protein: CDSGLGGFANEKLFF
D gene: .; J gene: TRBJ1-1; V gene: TRBV11-2; clone size: once; CDR3 DNA: TGTGCAAGCACCAATAGTGGGTGGGAGTCTGAAGCTTTCTTT; CDR3 protein: CASTNSGWESEAFF
D gene: TRBD2; J gene: TRBJ2-3; V gene: TRBV28; clone size: .; CDR3 DNA: TGTGTCAGCAGTCCAGCTCTTGGGACTAGTATAGATACGCAGTATTTT; CDR3 protein: CVSSPALGTSIDTQYF
D gene: TRBD1; J gene: TRBJ1-1; V gene: TRBV2; clone size: .; CDR3 DNA: TGTGCCAGCAGTGTGACAGGGGGGTCGATTGAAGCTTTCTTT; CDR3 protein: CASSVTGGSIEAFF
D gene: TRBD2; J gene: TRBJ2-3; V gene: TRBV29-1; clone size: once; CDR3 DNA: TGCAGCGCCTGGACTAGCGGGAGTCTAAAAGATACGCAGTATTTT; CDR3 protein: CSAWTSGSLKDTQYF
D gene: TRBD1; J gene: TRBJ1-4; V gene: TRBV12-3/TRBV12-4; clone size: .; CDR3 DNA: TGTGCCACGGGACAGGGCTCAACTAACGAAACACTGTTTTTT; CDR3 protein: CATGQGSTNETLFF
D gene: .; J gene: TRBJ1-1; V gene: TRBV4-1; clone size: few; CDR3 DNA: TGCGCCAGCAGCCAAGTAAACTCGGGCACTGAAGCTTTCTTT; CDR3 protein: CASSQVNSGTEAFF
D gene: .; J gene: TRBJ1-1; V gene: TRBV10-3; clone size: few; CDR3 DNA: TGTGCCACCCAAGGGGGAGGGGTGAACACTGAAGCTTTCTTT; CDR3 protein: CATQGGGVNTEAFF
D gene: .; J gene: TRBJ2-7; V gene: TRBV11-2; clone size: .; CDR3 DNA: TGTGCCAGCAGCTTTGATGGCTACGAACAGTACTTC; CDR3 protein: CASSFDGYEQYF
D gene: .; J gene: TRBJ1-2; V gene: TRBV4-2; clone size: .; CDR3 DNA: TGTGCCAGCAGCCAATCCGGAACAGGGCCCCATGGCTGCACCTTC; CDR3 protein: CASSQSGTGPHGCTF
D gene: .; J gene: TRBJ2-2; V gene: TRBV6-6; clone size: once; CDR3 DNA: TGTACCAGCAGTACAACGAACACCGGGGAGCTGTTTTTT; CDR3 protein: CTSSTTNTGELFF
D gene: .; J gene: TRBJ2-1; V gene: TRBV4-3; clone size: .; CDR3 DNA: TGCGCCAGCAGCCAAGTAACAGCCCTCTACAATGAGCAGTTCTTC; CDR3 protein: CASSQVTALYNEQFF
D gene: TRBD1; J gene: TRBJ2-1; V gene: TRBV6-6; clone size: .; CDR3 DNA: TGCGCCAGCAGTTACTCTCATTTTGGGACAGACTCTTACAATGATCAGTTCTTC; CDR3 protein: CASSYSHFGTDSYNDQFF
D gene: .; J gene: TRBJ2-2; V gene: TRBV29-1; clone size: .; CDR3 DNA: TGCAGCGTCGTAACAGGGAACTTGACCGGGGAGCTGTTTTTT; CDR3 protein: CSVVTGNLTGELFF
D gene: .; J gene: TRBJ1-2; V gene: TRBV11-2; clone size: .; CDR3 DNA: TGTGCCAGCAGCTTAGGTGGGACTGCCCTAGGGAGCTACACCTTC; CDR3 protein: CASSLGGTALGSYTF
D gene: .; J gene: TRBJ2-2; V gene: TRBV11-2; clone size: .; CDR3 DNA: TGTGCCTGCAGCTTTACGGACACAGGGGAGCTGTTTTTT; CDR3 protein: CACSFTDTGELFF
D gene: .; J gene: TRBJ2-2; V gene: TRBV6-5; clone size: .; CDR3 DNA: TGTGCCAGCAGTCCCGGGATAGGGGTGGGCACCGGGGAGCTGTTTTTT; CDR3 protein: CASSPGIGVGTGELFF
D gene: .; J gene: TRBJ2-7; V gene: TRBV21-1; clone size: .; CDR3 DNA: TGTGCCATCAGCAAAGGGGACTCTGCTTCCTACGAGCAATACTTC; CDR3 protein: CAISKGDSASYEQYF
D gene: .; J gene: TRBJ1-2; V gene: TRBV6-1; clone size: .; CDR3 DNA: TGTGCCAGCAGCTTGACAAAGACAACTAGCTATGGCTACACCTTC; CDR3 protein: CASSLTKTTSYGYTF
D gene: .; J gene: TRBJ2-7; V gene: TRBV11-2; clone size: .; CDR3 DNA: TGTGCCAGCAGCTCTAACAGGAACCCCTACAAGCACTACTTC; CDR3 protein: CASSSNRNPYKHYF
D gene: .; J gene: TRBJ2-3; V gene: TRBV1; clone size: many; CDR3 DNA: TGCACCAGCAGCCAAGTATCATCCGGGACTAGCGGATGCACAGATACGCAGTATTTT; CDR3 protein: CTSSQVSSGTSGCTDTQYF
D gene: TRBD2; J gene: TRBJ2-3; V gene: TRBV6-5; clone size: .; CDR3 DNA: TGTGCTAGCAGGTCGGGACTAGCTGGTACAGATAGGCAGTATTTT; CDR3 protein: CASRSGLAGTDRQYF
D gene: TRBD2; J gene: TRBJ2-5; V gene: TRBV11-1; clone size: .; CDR3 DNA: TGTGCCAGTAACTTTGAGACTAGCGGGACAGAGACCCAGTACTTC; CDR3 protein: CASNFETSGTETQYF
D gene: .; J gene: TRBJ2-7; V gene: TRBV5-4; clone size: .; CDR3 DNA: TGTGCGAACAGCTTGCAGGGTTTCTACGAGCAGTACTTC; CDR3 protein: CANSLQGFYEQYF
D gene: .; J gene: TRBJ2-1; V gene: TRBV5-6; clone size: once; CDR3 DNA: TGTGCCAGCAGCTTAGGAGCGGACTCCTACAGTGAGCAGTTCTTC; CDR3 protein: CASSLGADSYSEQFF
D gene: .; J gene: TRBJ1-1; V gene: TRBV6-2/TRBV6-3; clone size: few; CDR3 DNA: TGTGCCAGCAGGTTGTCAGGGCTGAACACTGAAGCTTTCTTT; CDR3 protein: CASRLSGLNTEAFF
D gene: .; J gene: TRBJ2-5; V gene: TRBV10-3; clone size: many; CDR3 DNA: TGTGCCACCGAGGGAGGTGGGGTACGGGAGACCCAGTACTTC; CDR3 protein: CATEGGGVRETQYF
D gene: .; J gene: TRBJ2-2; V gene: TRBV7-9; clone size: .; CDR3 DNA: TGTGCCAGCAGATTATCGAGTGCTGACACCTGGGAGCTGTTTTTT; CDR3 protein: CASRLSSADTWELFF
D gene: .; J gene: TRBJ2-5; V gene: TRBV4-3; clone size: .; CDR3 DNA: TGCGCAAGCAGCCATGATACAATAGGACCGTGGACCCAGTACTTC; CDR3 protein: CASSHDTIGPWTQYF
D gene: .; J gene: TRBJ2-5; V gene: TRBV28; clone size: few; CDR3 DNA: TGTGCCAGCAAAAAGGGGGAGGGGAGGAGAGAGACCCATTACTTC; CDR3 protein: CASKKGEGRRETHYF
D gene: TRBD1; J gene: TRBJ2-5; V gene: TRBV4-3; clone size: .; CDR3 DNA: TGCGTCAGCAGCTATCGGGGACAGGGTGAGGAGACCCGGTACTTC; CDR3 protein: CVSSYRGQGEETRYF
D gene: .; J gene: TRBJ1-5; V gene: TRBV6-5; clone size: once; CDR3 DNA: TGTGCCAGCAGCTGGGACATGGACGATCAGCCCCAGCACTTT; CDR3 protein: CASSWDMDDQPQHF
D gene: TRBD2; J gene: TRBJ2-5; V gene: TRBV11-1; clone size: medium-sized; CDR3 DNA: TGTGCCAGCAGCTTGACCCCACCTAGCGGGAAAGAGACCCAGTACTTC; CDR3 protein: CASSLTPPSGKETQYF
D gene: .; J gene: TRBJ2-5; V gene: TRBV12-3/TRBV12-4; clone size: .; CDR3 DNA: TGTGTCAGCAGACGAACGATCGGGGCCCCCAGAGAGACCCAGTACTTC; CDR3 protein: CVSRRTIGAPRETQYF